Sequencing of this TCR beta chain was carried out in a study of T cell repertoires in cytomegalovirus infection. For the study at large: Alongside well-studied HLA-B-restricted CMV epitopes, recently identified HLA-C-restricted CMV epitopes were also used.

With V trimmed by 5 bases and J by 4 bases, 9 bases remained unmatched. CDR1 is SEHNR, CDR2 FQNEAQ, per germline (reference sequence). The CDR3 totals 16 residues. One entry per CDR3 protein results from TCRdb running MiXCR on the reads. The repertoire holds about 920,000 distinct CDR3 sequences, 31% seen once, with 11% to 15% in the top ten. About this clonotype: Its cognate antigen is unknown.

V usage is TRBV7-9 and J usage is TRBJ2-3, with 10 bases lining up with TRBD1. The sequences come from cultured CD8+ T cells from PBMCs, collected from culture after CMV antigen stimulation. The TCR was taken from a human donor in good health (CMV status not recorded). Some clones in this sample may be carry-over from other donors' samples. CDR3 DNA sequence: TGTGCCAGCAGCCCGCGACAGGGGGCGCAGGCAGATACGCAGTATTTT. This sequence encodes CASSPRQGAQADTQYF.